A single TCR beta chain is shown here with its context. Antigen unknown. Combined were second doses at about 4 or about 12 weeks. The germline V gene has CDR1 SGHTA and CDR2 FQGNSA. This CDR3 comprises 14 residues. Losses at the gene ends were 3 bases for V and 7 bases for J; bases not matched to a gene: 4. These data are taken from a study of T cell responses to AZD1222 COVID-19 vaccine. Study outcomes and limitations: With dominance at 160-218 and 743-854, vaccine-associated CD4 TCRs spanned spike.

The data were produced by immunoSEQ multiplex PCR, yet TCRdb's version contains in-frame clones alone and is incomplete. The data contain about 88,000 clones, approximately 90% of them seen just once; the ten biggest clones take up 5.4%. The chain is built from TRBV7-2 and TRBJ2-1, with 9 nucleotides matching TRBD1. The TCR sequence derives from an adult who received the AZD1222 COVID-19 vaccine. Sequencing used peripheral blood, obtained 28 days after the second AZD1222 dose. The CDR3 sequence is CASSLQQGANEQFF. CDR3 DNA sequence: TGTGCCAGCAGCTTGCAACAGGGGGCAAATGAGCAGTTCTTC.